Following are 31 T cell receptor beta chains from one sample sequenced in a study of T cell responses to AZD1222 COVID-19 vaccine. The assay was immunoSEQ multiplex PCR, and TCRdb's table has in-frame clones only and misses some. The table lists about 140,000 clones, 85% to 90% of them singletons. The sample in question was peripheral blood, obtained 28 days after the second AZD1222 dose. Receptors were obtained from an adult who received the AZD1222 COVID-19 vaccine.

This clone was detected a few times. V gene TRBV7-9 combines with J gene TRBJ2-7; 9 bases fit TRBD2. CDR1 SEHNR and CDR2 FQNEAQ come from the germline V gene (reference sequence). CDR3 length equals 14 residues. The junction had 7 bases not matched to a gene; V was cut back by 1 base and J by 9 bases. The CDR3 is CASSLEVAGVWQYF. The CDR3 DNA reads TGTGCCAGCAGCTTAGAGGTAGCGGGGGTATGGCAGTACTTC.

This chain joins TRBV28 and TRBJ2-3; D remains unclear. Deletions cut 1 base from V and 2 bases from J, with 7 bases between. The CDR3 runs 14 residues. In germline, CDR1 is MDHEN, CDR2 SYDVKM. The CDR3 DNA sequence: TGTGCCAGCAGTTTATTATTGGCCACAGATACGCAGTATTTT. Amino acid sequence: CASSLLLATDTQYF.

J is TRBJ1-2 and V is TRBV12-3 or TRBV12-4; TRBD1 matches 7 bases. This CDR3 region has 11 residues. V lost 5 bases to trimming and J lost 8 bases; unmatched junction nucleotides: 2. The CDR3 spells CASSQGVGYTF. For the CDR3, the DNA is TGTGCCAGCAGTCAGGGGGTCGGCTACACCTTC.

The V gene is TRBV18, the J gene TRBJ1-1, with D unresolved. CDR1 is KGHSH, CDR2 LQKENI, per germline. V lost 3 bases and J lost 6, with 17 bases in between. The CDR3 runs to 15 residues. CDR3 in DNA: TGTGCCAGCTCACCCACAAATGGGAGAGGCTCTGAAGCTTTCTTT. It yields the protein CASSPTNGRGSEAFF.

This clone was detected a few times. The V call is TRBV7-2, the J call TRBJ1-6; the match to TRBD1 covers 9 bases. The germline CDR1 and CDR2 sequences are SGHTA and FQGNSA. Unmatched junction bases numbered 11, after V lost 7 bases and J lost 10 bases. The CDR3 consists of 15 residues. The CDR3 bases are TGTGCCAGCAACTCCGGGACAGGGTCATACTCACCCCTCCACTTT. This encodes CASNSGTGSYSPLHF.

The chain combines TRBV6-1 with TRBJ1-1, with TRBD1 as a possible D gene (5 bases). From germline, CDR1 is MNHNS and CDR2 SASEGT. The CDR3 extends over 17 amino acids. V gave up 0 bases and J gave up 3 bases, with 17 bases separating them. Here the CDR3 reads CASSEALRAAGDTEAFF. The CDR3 region has the DNA TGTGCCAGCAGTGAAGCTCTCCGAGCGGCGGGGGACACTGAAGCTTTCTTT.

This chain links TRBV5-1 with TRBJ2-3; TRBD2 aligns across 8 bases. Germline V gene sequence: CDR1 SGHRS, CDR2 YFSETQ. After removal of 1 base from V and 2 bases from J, the junction contained 3 bases not matched to a gene. The CDR3 length is 15 residues. The DNA of the CDR3 is TGCGCCAGCAGCTTGCAAGCGGGGGACACAGATACGCAGTATTTT. Protein sequence: CASSLQAGDTDTQYF. Full variable domain (rest looked up from reference TRBV5-1 and TRBJ2-3): KAGVTQTPRYLIKTRGQQVTLSCSPISGHRSVSWYQQTPGQGLQFLFEYFSETQRNKGNFPGRFSGRQFSNSRSEMNVSTLELGDSALYLCASSLQAGDTDTQYFGPGTRLTVL.

V is TRBV19 and J is TRBJ1-2, with TRBD1 matching 7 bases. The germline V gene has CDR1 LNHDA and CDR2 SQIVND (reference sequence). The CDR3 consists of 16 residues. Trimming took 6 bases from V and 1 from J; bases not matched to a gene: 11. The CDR3 loop reads CASRLGQPTLNYGYTF. The CDR3 DNA reads TGTGCCAGTAGGCTGGGACAGCCCACACTTAACTATGGCTACACCTTC.

The rearrangement uses TRBV19 and TRBJ2-2; TRBD2 aligns across 12 bases. This CDR3 spans 16 amino acids. Germline assignment: CDR1 LNHDA and CDR2 SQIVND (reference sequence). V lost 6 bases and J lost 6; bases outside the gene matches: 8. CDR3 nucleotide sequence: TGTGCCAGTAGACCTAGCGGGAGGGGATCCCCCGGGGAGCTGTTTTTT. This gives the protein CASRPSGRGSPGELFF.

The chain carries TRBV21-1 and TRBJ1-2. TRBV21-1 represents a pseudogene. This CDR3 is 13 amino acids long. CDR3 coding DNA: TGTGCCAGCAGCAAAGGACCTTCGGGGGGCTACACCTTC. Amino acid sequence: CASSKGPSGGYTF.

This chain joins TRBV28 and TRBJ2-2, with a possible D match to TRBD1 (6 bases). V shed 6 bases and J shed 1 base, with 12 bases lying between them. The CDR3 contains 15 residues. CDR1 and CDR2 from the germline V gene are MDHEN and SYDVKM. The CDR3 DNA reads as TGTGCCAGCAGGGACAGCAGCGGGAACACCGGGGAGCTGTTTTTT. This gives the protein CASRDSSGNTGELFF.

The genes are TRBV19 and TRBJ1-5, with 7 bases fitting TRBD1. The CDR3 is 13 residues long. Germline loops: CDR1 LNHDA, CDR2 SQIVND (reference sequence). V gave up 6 bases and J gave up 6 bases; unmatched junction bases: 5. The CDR3 sequence: CASSQTGSQPQHF. Written as DNA, the CDR3 is TGTGCCAGTAGCCAGACAGGGTCTCAGCCCCAGCATTTT.

This clone was recorded once. CDR3 sequence reads: CASSFDKNTEAFF. Here the CDR3 DNA reads TGTGCCAGCAGCTTTGACAAGAACACTGAAGCTTTCTTT. The V call is TRBV7-2, the J call TRBJ1-1; D remains ambiguous. The CDR3 totals 13 residues. Per germline, CDR1 SGHTA and CDR2 FQGNSA. The ends were cut back, 3 bases at V and 1 base at J, with 6 bases in the middle.

The J gene is TRBJ2-3, the V gene TRBV4-2, with D perhaps TRBD2 (6 bases). Germline V gene lookup returns CDR1 LGHNA and CDR2 YNFKEQ. The CDR3 runs to 15 residues. V lost 5 bases to trimming and J lost 0 bases, with 12 bases between them. The DNA for the CDR3 is TGTGCCAGCAGCGGGGAAAGCGGGAGCACAGATACGCAGTATTTT. Residues: CASSGESGSTDTQYF.

The gene calls are TRBV19 and TRBJ2-7; perhaps D is TRBD1 or TRBD2 (5 bases each). CDR1 is LNHDA, CDR2 SQIVND, per germline (reference sequence). This CDR3 has 16 amino acids. Trimming shortened V by 0 bases and J by 4 bases, and 16 bases separated the two germline ends. The CDR3 here is CASSIDGSGTDYEQYF. The CDR3 DNA is TGTGCCAGTAGTATAGATGGCTCCGGGACCGATTACGAGCAGTACTTC.

The rearrangement joins TRBV18 to TRBJ2-1; D call uncertain. Germline V gives CDR1 KGHSH, CDR2 LQKENI. Trimming left V 3 bases short and J 8 bases short, with 5 bases between. CDR3 size: 11 residues. The CDR3 sequence is CASSPLDEQFF. CDR3 bases: TGTGCCAGCTCACCGCTAGATGAGCAGTTCTTC.

The chain links TRBV12-3 or TRBV12-4 to TRBJ1-2, with unresolved D. V was trimmed by 2 bases and J by 5 bases, leaving 9 bases between them. The CDR3 covers 13 residues. The CDR3 region is CASSLMAGYGYTF. In DNA form, the CDR3 reads TGTGCCAGCAGTTTAATGGCGGGGTATGGCTACACCTTC.

This sequence joins TRBV9 and TRBJ1-2; D is unresolved. Trimming removed 3 bases at V and 3 bases at J, with 9 bases between. The CDR3 is made up of 13 amino acids. The germline V gene encodes CDR1 SGDLS and CDR2 YYNGEE. The CDR3 region is CASSAGSYYGYTF. DNA of the CDR3: TGTGCCAGCAGCGCCGGGTCCTACTATGGCTACACCTTC. Full variable domain (rest looked up from reference TRBV9 and TRBJ1-2): DSGVTQTPKHLITATGQRVTLRCSPRSGDLSVYWYQQSLDQGLQFLIQYYNGEERAKGNILERFSAQQFPDLHSELNLSSLELGDSALYFCASSAGSYYGYTFGSGTRLTVV.

V and J are TRBV5-6 and TRBJ1-5, with a possible D match to TRBD1 (5 bases). The V gene's germline CDR1 is SGHDT and CDR2 YYEEEE. This CDR3 region has 14 residues. V was shortened by 1 base and J by 5 bases, with 10 bases between the two germline ends. CDR3 sequence reads: CASSLWGGDQPQHF. The CDR3 nucleotides read TGTGCCAGCAGCTTGTGGGGGGGAGATCAGCCCCAGCATTTT. Based on the CDR3 plus reference TRBV5-6 and TRBJ1-5, the full variable domain is DAGVTQSPTHLIKTRGQQVTLRCSPKSGHDTVSWYQQALGQGPQFIFQYYEEEERQRGNFPDRFSGHQFPNYSSELNVNALLLGDSALYLCASSLWGGDQPQHFGDGTRLSIL.

J is TRBJ2-3 and V is TRBV6-2 or TRBV6-3, with no clear D. The V end was cut by 5 bases, the J end by 2 bases, with 5 bases between. The CDR3 spans 12 residues. CDR1 and CDR2 (germline): MNHEY, SVGEGT. The DNA of the CDR3 is TGTGCCAGCAGTCAATTCACAGATACGCAGTATTTT. Translated: CASSQFTDTQYF.

V and J are TRBV2 and TRBJ2-2; 10 positions match TRBD2. Germline CDR1 SNHLY, CDR2 FYNNEI. This CDR3 is built from 18 residues. V lost 4 bases and J lost 3; bases outside the gene matches: 11. In nucleotides, the CDR3 is TGTGCCAGCAGTGCAGGACTAGCGGTAGCGGGGCACACCGGGGAGCTGTTTTTT. Translation gives CASSAGLAVAGHTGELFF.

This clone has just one count. The chain employs TRBV9 and TRBJ2-3; D is uncertain. This CDR3 comprises 13 residues. Per the germline V gene, CDR1 is SGDLS and CDR2 is YYNGEE. The V end was cut by 2 bases, the J end by 5 bases, with 9 bases between. The CDR3 coding sequence is TGTGCCAGCAGCGTTATGGACCTAGATACGCAGTATTTT. It specifies CASSVMDLDTQYF.

This rearrangement joins TRBV27 to TRBJ1-2, with D possibly matching TRBD1 (5 bases). Per the germline V gene, CDR1 is MNHEY and CDR2 is SMNVEV (reference sequence). This CDR3 has 15 residues. V shed 5 bases and J shed 1 base, with 14 bases lying between them. CDR3 in amino acids: CASSPWGGNNYGYTF. For the CDR3, the DNA is TGTGCCAGCAGTCCATGGGGGGGGAATAACTATGGCTACACCTTC.

This chain joins TRBV24-1 and TRBJ1-2, with 9 bases identical to TRBD1. Germline V gene data show CDR1 as KGHDR and CDR2 as SFDVKD. The CDR3 is 15 residues long. V lost 4 bases to trimming and J lost 8 bases; unmatched junction nucleotides: 10. The chain's CDR3 is CATSDSSTGGSGYTF. The CDR3 DNA is TGTGCCACCAGTGACTCTTCGACAGGGGGTAGCGGCTACACCTTC.

V and J are TRBV13 and TRBJ1-1, with 8 bases fitting TRBD1. V shed 6 bases and J 4 bases; nucleotides not matched to a gene: 13. Germline V gene data show CDR1 as PRHDT and CDR2 as FYEKMQ (reference sequence). CDR3 length equals 16 residues. CDR3 sequence (DNA): TGTGCCAGCAGTCGAATCGGACAGGGTGTTGGCACTGAAGCTTTCTTT. Encoded protein: CASSRIGQGVGTEAFF. The full variable domain, rest sourced from reference TRBV13 and TRBJ1-1, is AAGVIQSPRHLIKEKRETATLKCYPIPRHDTVYWYQQGPGQDPQFLISFYEKMQSDKGSIPDRFSAQQFSDYHSELNMSSLELGDSALYFCASSRIGQGVGTEAFFGQGTRLTVV.

The rearrangement links TRBV5-4 to TRBJ2-7; tentatively, D is TRBD2 (6 bases). Germline V lookup: CDR1 SGHNT, CDR2 YYREEE (reference sequence). The CDR3 is 13 amino acids. Trimming took 0 bases from V and 6 from J, leaving 10 bases between them. CDR3 region: CASSLAAGLEQYF. In DNA, the CDR3 is TGTGCCAGCAGCTTGGCCGCGGGGCTCGAGCAGTACTTC.

The table lists this clone with a few counts. The chain is built from TRBV3-1 (or the pseudogene TRBV3-2) and TRBJ2-2; 11 bases are a match to TRBD1. In germline, CDR1 is LGHDT, CDR2 YNNKEL (reference sequence). The CDR3 is made up of 16 amino acids. V trimming: 3 bases; J trimming: 5 bases; junction bases outside the gene matches: 5. The CDR3 nucleotides read TGTGCCAGCAGCCATTGGACAGGGGGCGATACCGGGGAGCTGTTTTTT. It is translated as CASSHWTGGDTGELFF.

V is TRBV6-4 and J is TRBJ2-2, with 8 bases aligning to TRBD1. This CDR3 is built from 16 residues. The germline V gene encodes CDR1 MRHNA and CDR2 SNTAGT. Trimming took 2 bases from V and 5 from J; bases not matched to a gene: 7. In DNA, the CDR3 is TGTGCCAGCAGTGACGGCAGGGGGCAAGAAACCGGGGAGCTGTTTTTT. Translation: CASSDGRGQETGELFF.

The rearrangement uses TRBV12-3 or TRBV12-4 and TRBJ1-4; no clear D gene. The CDR3 runs 13 residues. Trimming left V 5 bases short and J 8 bases short, with 12 bases between. The CDR3 loop is CASSPTKAEKLFF. The CDR3, as DNA: TGTGCCAGCAGTCCGACAAAGGCAGAAAAACTGTTTTTT.

V gene TRBV5-1 combines with J gene TRBJ2-3, with 10 bases identical to TRBD2. CDR3 length: 14 residues. The germline V gene has CDR1 SGHRS and CDR2 YFSETQ. J gave up 1 base and V 4 bases, and 0 bases lay outside the gene matches. The CDR3 region has the DNA TGCGCCAGCAGCGGACTAGCGGGCACAGATACGCAGTATTTT. As protein: CASSGLAGTDTQYF.

The sample holds one count of this clone. The chain is built from TRBV30 and TRBJ1-5; D remains ambiguous. This CDR3 has 13 residues. Deletions cut 3 bases from V and 1 base from J, with 7 bases between. In germline, CDR1 is GTSNPN, CDR2 SVGIG (reference sequence). As DNA, the CDR3 is TGTGCCTGGAGCAAGGGAAGCAATCAGCCCCAGCATTTT. This encodes CAWSKGSNQPQHF.